This T cell receptor beta chain stems from a study of T cell responses to AZD1222 COVID-19 vaccine. Whole-study results and caveats: Only 5 to 7 AZD1222 recipients tested seropositive at baseline. The CD4 TCRs associated with vaccination extended across spike and predominated at 160-218 and 743-854. Without day 14 samples, only post-peak T cell repertoires were studied.

Between the trimmed V and J ends, which lost 2 bases and 1 base, there was a span of 7 bases. The CDR3 spans 13 residues. CDR1 is SGHNT and CDR2 is YYREEE in the germline V gene (reference sequence). Pooling was applied to second doses at about 4 or about 12 weeks. Measured with immunoSEQ multiplex PCR; TCRdb has only the in-frame clones, and not every one. The sample records some 100,000 clones, 80% to 90% being singletons. With regard to this clone: As yet, its antigen is unknown.

The receptor was derived from an adult who received the AZD1222 COVID-19 vaccine. This chain uses TRBV5-4 with TRBJ2-7; D uncertain. The specimen was peripheral blood, collected 28 days after the second AZD1222 dose. This CDR3 reads CASSLPESYEQYF. The DNA of the CDR3 is TGTGCCAGCAGCTTACCGGAGTCCTACGAGCAGTACTTC.